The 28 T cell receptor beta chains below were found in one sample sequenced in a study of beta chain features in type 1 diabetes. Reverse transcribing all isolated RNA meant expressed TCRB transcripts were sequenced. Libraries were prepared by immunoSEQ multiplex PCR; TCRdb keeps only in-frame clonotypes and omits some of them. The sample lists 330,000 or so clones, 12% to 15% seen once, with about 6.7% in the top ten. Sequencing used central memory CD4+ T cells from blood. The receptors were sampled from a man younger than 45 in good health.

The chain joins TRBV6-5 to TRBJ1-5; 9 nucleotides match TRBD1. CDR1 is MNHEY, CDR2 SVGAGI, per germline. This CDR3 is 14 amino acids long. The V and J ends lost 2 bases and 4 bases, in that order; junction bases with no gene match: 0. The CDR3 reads CASSYGQGNQPQHF. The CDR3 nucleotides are TGTGCCAGCAGTTACGGACAGGGGAATCAGCCCCAGCATTTT.

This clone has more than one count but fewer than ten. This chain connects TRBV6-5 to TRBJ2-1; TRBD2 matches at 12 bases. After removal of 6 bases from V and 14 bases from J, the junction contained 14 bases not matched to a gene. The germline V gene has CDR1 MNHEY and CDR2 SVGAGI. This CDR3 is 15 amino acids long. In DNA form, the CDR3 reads TGTGCCAGCAGACAAACGGGAACTAGGACTAGCGGGGAGTTCTTC. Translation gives CASRQTGTRTSGEFF.

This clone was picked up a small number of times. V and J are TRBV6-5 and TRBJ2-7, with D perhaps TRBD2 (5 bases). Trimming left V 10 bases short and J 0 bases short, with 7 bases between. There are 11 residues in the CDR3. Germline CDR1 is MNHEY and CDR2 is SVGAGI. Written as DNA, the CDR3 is TGTGCCACTCGGGACTCCTACGAGCAGTACGTC. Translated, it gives CATRDSYEQYV.

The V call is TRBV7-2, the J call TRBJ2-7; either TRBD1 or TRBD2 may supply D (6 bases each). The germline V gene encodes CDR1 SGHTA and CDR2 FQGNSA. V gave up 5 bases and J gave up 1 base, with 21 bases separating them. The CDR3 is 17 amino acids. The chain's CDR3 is CASSPTSGARGSYEQYV. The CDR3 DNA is TGTGCCAGCAGCCCCACGTCGGGGGCGCGTGGGTCCTACGAGCAGTACGTC.

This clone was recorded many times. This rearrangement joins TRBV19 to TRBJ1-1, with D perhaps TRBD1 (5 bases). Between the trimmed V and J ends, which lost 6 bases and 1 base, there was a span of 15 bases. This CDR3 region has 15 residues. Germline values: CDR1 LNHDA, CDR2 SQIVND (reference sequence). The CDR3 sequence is CASRSEGRRNTEAFF. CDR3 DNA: TGTGCCAGTAGGTCCGAGGGGCGAAGGAACACTGAAGCTTTCTTT.

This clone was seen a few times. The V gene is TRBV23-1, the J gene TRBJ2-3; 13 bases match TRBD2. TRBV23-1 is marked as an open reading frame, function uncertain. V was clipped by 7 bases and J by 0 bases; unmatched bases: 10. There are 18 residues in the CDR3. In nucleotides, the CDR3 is TGCGCCAGCAATGGGACTAGCGGGGAGTCAACTAGCACAGATACGCAGTATTTT. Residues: CASNGTSGESTSTDTQYF.

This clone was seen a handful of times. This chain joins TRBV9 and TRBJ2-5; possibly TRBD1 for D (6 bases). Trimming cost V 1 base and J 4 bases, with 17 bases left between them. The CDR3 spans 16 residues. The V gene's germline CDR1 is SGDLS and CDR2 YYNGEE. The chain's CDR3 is CASSVSAQGLAETQYF. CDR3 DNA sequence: TGTGCCAGCAGCGTATCCGCCCAGGGGTTGGCAGAGACCCAGTACTTC.

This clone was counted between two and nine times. The CDR3 sequence: CASGSDRGQGGYTF. The CDR3, as DNA: TGTGCTAGTGGTTCGGACAGGGGGCAAGGTGGCTACACCTTC. V is TRBV12-5 and J is TRBJ1-2; 11 bases are shared with TRBD1. The CDR3 contains 14 residues. Trimming took 4 bases from V and 7 from J; bases not matched to a gene: 5. The V gene's germline CDR1 is LGHNT and CDR2 FRNRAP.

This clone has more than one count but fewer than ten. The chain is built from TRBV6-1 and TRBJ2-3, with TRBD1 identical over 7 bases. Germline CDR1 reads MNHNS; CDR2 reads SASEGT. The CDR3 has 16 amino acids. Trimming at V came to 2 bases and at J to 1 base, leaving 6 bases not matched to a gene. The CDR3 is CASSETGAGGTDTQYF. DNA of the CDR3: TGTGCCAGCAGTGAAACAGGGGCAGGGGGCACAGATACGCAGTATTTT.

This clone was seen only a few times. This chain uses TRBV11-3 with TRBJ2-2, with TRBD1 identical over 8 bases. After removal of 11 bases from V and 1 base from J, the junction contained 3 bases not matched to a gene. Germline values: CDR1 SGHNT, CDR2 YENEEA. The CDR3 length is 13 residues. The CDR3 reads CAAGTGNTGELFF. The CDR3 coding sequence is TGTGCCGCAGGGACAGGGAACACCGGGGAGCTGTTTTTT.

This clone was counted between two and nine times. In DNA, the CDR3 is TGTGCCAGCAGCTTCGTGTACAATGAGCAGTTCTTC. Translating gives CASSFVYNEQFF. J is TRBJ2-1 and V is TRBV11-2; D is unclear. This CDR3 comprises 12 residues. Trimming pared 3 bases from V and 4 bases from J, leaving 4 bases between. In germline, CDR1 is SGHAT, CDR2 FQNNGV.

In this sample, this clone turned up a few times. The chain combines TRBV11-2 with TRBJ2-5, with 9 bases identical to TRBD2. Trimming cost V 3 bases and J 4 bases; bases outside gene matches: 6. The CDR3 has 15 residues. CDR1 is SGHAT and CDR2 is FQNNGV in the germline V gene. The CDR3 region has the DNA TGTGCCAGCAGCTTCCAGCGGGGGGCGGGAGAGACCCAGTACTTC. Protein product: CASSFQRGAGETQYF.

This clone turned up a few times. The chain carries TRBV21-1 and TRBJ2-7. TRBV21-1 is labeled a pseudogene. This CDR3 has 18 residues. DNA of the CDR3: TGTGCCAGCAGCAAAGTTCGGACAGACGGGACTGGCTCCTACGAGCAGTACGTC. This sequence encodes CASSKVRTDGTGSYEQYV.

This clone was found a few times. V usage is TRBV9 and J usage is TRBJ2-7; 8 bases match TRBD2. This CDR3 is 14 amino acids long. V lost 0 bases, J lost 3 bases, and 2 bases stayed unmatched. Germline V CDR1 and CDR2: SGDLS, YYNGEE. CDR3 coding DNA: TGTGCCAGCAGCGTAGCCGGGGGGGACTACGAGCAGTACTTC. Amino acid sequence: CASSVAGGDYEQYF.

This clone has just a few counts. The CDR3, as DNA: TGCGCCAGCCGGCTAGGATCCGGGCAGCTCAACACTGAAGCTTTCTTT. Amino acid sequence: CASRLGSGQLNTEAFF. The chain couples TRBV5-1 to TRBJ1-1; D gene ambiguous. V lost 7 bases to trimming and J lost 2 bases, with 21 bases between them. The CDR3 totals 16 residues. CDR1 and CDR2 from the germline V gene are SGHRS and YFSETQ.

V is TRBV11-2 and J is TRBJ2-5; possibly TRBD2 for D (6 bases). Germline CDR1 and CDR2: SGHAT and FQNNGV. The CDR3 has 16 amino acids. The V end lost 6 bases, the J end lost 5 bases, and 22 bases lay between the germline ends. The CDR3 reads CASSSGLPGGAETQYF. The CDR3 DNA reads TGTGCCAGCAGTTCGGGACTCCCGGGTGGTGCGGAGACCCAGTACTTC.

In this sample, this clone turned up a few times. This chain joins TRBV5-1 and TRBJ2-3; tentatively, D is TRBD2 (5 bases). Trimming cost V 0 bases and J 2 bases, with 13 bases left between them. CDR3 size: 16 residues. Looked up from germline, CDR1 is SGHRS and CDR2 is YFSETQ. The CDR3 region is CASSLAGGEFTDTQYF. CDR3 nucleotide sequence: TGCGCCAGCAGCTTGGCCGGAGGAGAATTCACAGATACGCAGTATTTT.

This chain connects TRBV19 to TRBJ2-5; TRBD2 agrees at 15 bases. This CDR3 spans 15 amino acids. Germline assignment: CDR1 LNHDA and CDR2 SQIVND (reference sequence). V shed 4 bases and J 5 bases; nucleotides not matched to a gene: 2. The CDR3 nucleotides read TGTGCCAGTAGTACCGGGACTAGCGGGAGGGAGACCCAGTACTTC. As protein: CASSTGTSGRETQYF.

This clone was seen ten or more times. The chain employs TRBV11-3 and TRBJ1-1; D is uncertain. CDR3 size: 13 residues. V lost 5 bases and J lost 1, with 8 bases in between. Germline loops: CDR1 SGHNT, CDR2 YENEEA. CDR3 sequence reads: CASSRGKNTEAFF. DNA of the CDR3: TGTGCCAGCAGCCGGGGTAAGAACACTGAAGCTTTCTTT.

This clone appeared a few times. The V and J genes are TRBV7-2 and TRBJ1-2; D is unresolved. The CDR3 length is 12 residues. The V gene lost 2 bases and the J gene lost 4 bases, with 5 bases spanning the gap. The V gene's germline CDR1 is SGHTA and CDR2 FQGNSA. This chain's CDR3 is CASSLSFYGYTF. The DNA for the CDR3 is TGTGCCAGCAGCTTATCTTTCTATGGCTACACCTTC.

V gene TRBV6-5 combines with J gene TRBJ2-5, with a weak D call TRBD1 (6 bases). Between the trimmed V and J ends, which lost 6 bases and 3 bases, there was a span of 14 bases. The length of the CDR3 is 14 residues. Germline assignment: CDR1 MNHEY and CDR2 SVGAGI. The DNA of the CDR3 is TGTGCCAGCAGCGACGGGACAATTAAAGAGACCCAGTACTTC. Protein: CASSDGTIKETQYF.

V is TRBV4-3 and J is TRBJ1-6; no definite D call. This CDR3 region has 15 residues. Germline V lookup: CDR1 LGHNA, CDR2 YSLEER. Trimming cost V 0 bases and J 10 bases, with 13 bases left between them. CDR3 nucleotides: TGCGCCAGCAGCCAAGAACTCCAGTCGCGGTCACCCCTCCACTTT. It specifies CASSQELQSRSPLHF.

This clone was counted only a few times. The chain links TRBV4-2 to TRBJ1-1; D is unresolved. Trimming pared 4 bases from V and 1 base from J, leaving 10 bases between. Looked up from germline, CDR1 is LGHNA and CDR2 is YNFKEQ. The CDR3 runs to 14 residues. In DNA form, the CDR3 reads TGTGCCAGCAGCCCCGGGCCCGAGAACACTGAAGCTTTCTTT. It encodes CASSPGPENTEAFF.

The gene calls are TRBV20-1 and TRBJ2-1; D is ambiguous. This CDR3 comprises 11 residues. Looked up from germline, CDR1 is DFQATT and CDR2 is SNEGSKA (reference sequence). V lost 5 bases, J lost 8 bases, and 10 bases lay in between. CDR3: CSAEYKDEQFF. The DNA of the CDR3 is TGCAGTGCTGAGTATAAGGATGAGCAGTTCTTC.

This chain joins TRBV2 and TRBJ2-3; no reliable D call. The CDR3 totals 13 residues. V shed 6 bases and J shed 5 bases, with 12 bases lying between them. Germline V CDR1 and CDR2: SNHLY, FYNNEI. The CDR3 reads CASRMSRRDTQYF. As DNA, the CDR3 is TGTGCCAGCAGAATGTCCAGGAGAGATACGCAGTATTTT. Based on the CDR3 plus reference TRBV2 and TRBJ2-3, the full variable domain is EPEVTQTPSHQVTQMGQEVILRCVPISNHLYFYWYRQILGQKVEFLVSFYNNEISEKSEIFDDQFSVERPDGSNFTLKIRSTKLEDSAMYFCASRMSRRDTQYFGPGTRLTVL.

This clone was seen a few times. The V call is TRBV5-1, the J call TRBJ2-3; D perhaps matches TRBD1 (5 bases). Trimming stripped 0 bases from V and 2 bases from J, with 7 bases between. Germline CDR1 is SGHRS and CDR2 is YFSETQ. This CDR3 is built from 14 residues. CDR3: CASSLGQYTDTQYF. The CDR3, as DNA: TGCGCCAGCAGCTTGGGACAGTACACAGATACGCAGTATTTT.

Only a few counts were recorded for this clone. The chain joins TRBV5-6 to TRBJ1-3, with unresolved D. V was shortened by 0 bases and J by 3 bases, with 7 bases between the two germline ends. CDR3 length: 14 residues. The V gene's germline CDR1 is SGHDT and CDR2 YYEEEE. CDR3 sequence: CASSLVTVGNTIYF. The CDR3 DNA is TGTGCCAGCAGCTTGGTAACAGTTGGAAACACCATATATTTT.

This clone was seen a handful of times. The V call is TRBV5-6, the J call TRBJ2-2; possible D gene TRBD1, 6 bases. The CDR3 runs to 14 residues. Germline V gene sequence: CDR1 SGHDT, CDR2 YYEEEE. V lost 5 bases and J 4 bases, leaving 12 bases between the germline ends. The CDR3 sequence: CASRVQGTTGELFF. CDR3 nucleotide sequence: TGTGCCAGCAGGGTACAGGGCACCACCGGGGAGCTGTTTTTT.